Listed below are T cell receptor beta chains from one sample, sequenced in a study of tumor-infiltrating lymphocytes in oesophageal squamous cell carcinoma. TCRdb recomputed calls from the PCR reads with MiXCR, one row per CDR3 protein. In the table there are some 14,000 distinct CDR3 sequences, about half of which are singletons. Input material: blood. All receptors come from a male donor with esophageal squamous cell carcinoma. Each CDR3 is given with its conserved first and last residue. The D gene is left open where the match is weak. The size entry is marked missing in some rows and otherwise reads once, few, many or a size class.

CDR3aa: CSARKGPQLAGVGYNEQFF; CDR3nt: TGCAGTGCTAGAAAAGGGCCTCAACTAGCGGGGGTGGGGTACAATGAGCAGTTCTTC; v_gene: TRBV20-1; len: 19; j_gene: TRBJ2-1; d_gene: TRBD2; abundance: many
CDR3aa: CASSLGPETGFYEQYF; CDR3nt: TGTGCCAGCAGCTTAGGCCCCGAGACAGGTTTCTACGAGCAGTACTTC; v_gene: TRBV7-6; len: 16; j_gene: TRBJ2-7; d_gene: NA; abundance: few
CDR3aa: CASSPTTTGDETQYF; CDR3nt: TGTGCCAGCAGCCCAACCACGACAGGCGACGAGACCCAGTACTTC; v_gene: TRBV7-8; len: 15; j_gene: TRBJ2-5; d_gene: NA; abundance: NA
CDR3aa: CASSSWTGRSYEQYF; CDR3nt: TGTGCCAGCAGCTCGTGGACAGGGAGGTCCTACGAGCAGTACTTC; v_gene: TRBV7-8; len: 15; j_gene: TRBJ2-7; d_gene: TRBD1; abundance: once
CDR3aa: CASSLRGSGKETQYF; CDR3nt: TGTGCCAGCAGCTTGAGAGGTTCGGGGAAGGAGACCCAGTACTTC; v_gene: TRBV11-3; len: 15; j_gene: TRBJ2-5; d_gene: NA; abundance: NA
CDR3aa: CASSRDGAHSYEQFF; CDR3nt: TGTGCCAGCAGCCGGGACGGGGCCCACTCTTACGAGCAGTTCTTC; v_gene: TRBV7-3; len: 15; j_gene: TRBJ2-1; d_gene: NA; abundance: many
CDR3aa: CASSILDGQIWRLVKETQYF; CDR3nt: TGTGCCAGCAGCATCCTAGATGGACAGATTTGGCGACTGGTTAAAGAGACCCAGTACTTC; v_gene: TRBV7-9; len: 20; j_gene: TRBJ2-5; d_gene: NA; abundance: NA
CDR3aa: CASSLGLGQDSGNTIYF; CDR3nt: TGTGCCAGCAGCTTAGGTTTGGGACAGGACTCTGGAAACACCATATATTTT; v_gene: TRBV11-2; len: 17; j_gene: TRBJ1-3; d_gene: TRBD1; abundance: many
CDR3aa: CASSSLPAGVYNEQFF; CDR3nt: TGTGCCAGCAGCTCCCTCCCAGCGGGAGTGTACAATGAGCAGTTCTTC; v_gene: TRBV7-8; len: 16; j_gene: TRBJ2-1; d_gene: TRBD2; abundance: NA
CDR3aa: CASSLVRNTKTQYF; CDR3nt: TGTGCCAGCAGCTTAGTCCGTAATACGAAGACCCAGTACTTC; v_gene: TRBV7-6; len: 14; j_gene: TRBJ2-5; d_gene: NA; abundance: few
CDR3aa: CASSSTSGREADTQYF; CDR3nt: TGTGCCAGCAGTTCGACTAGCGGGAGGGAGGCAGATACGCAGTATTTT; v_gene: TRBV28; len: 16; j_gene: TRBJ2-3; d_gene: TRBD2; abundance: NA
CDR3aa: CASSLVWTETQYF; CDR3nt: TGTGCCAGCAGCTTAGTTTGGACGGAGACCCAGTACTTC; v_gene: TRBV7-2; len: 13; j_gene: TRBJ2-5; d_gene: NA; abundance: few
CDR3aa: CASSARQGAYEQYF; CDR3nt: TGTGCCAGCTCGGCTCGACAGGGGGCTTACGAGCAGTACTTC; v_gene: TRBV7-6; len: 14; j_gene: TRBJ2-7; d_gene: TRBD1; abundance: NA
CDR3aa: CASSRSGISEQYF; CDR3nt: TGCGCCAGCAGTCGTAGCGGGATTAGCGAGCAGTACTTC; v_gene: TRBV10-1; len: 13; j_gene: TRBJ2-7; d_gene: TRBD2; abundance: NA
CDR3aa: CASSLDEGGLDTGELFF; CDR3nt: TGTGCCAGCAGCTTAGATGAGGGGGGTTTGGACACCGGGGAGCTGTTTTTT; v_gene: TRBV7-6; len: 17; j_gene: TRBJ2-2; d_gene: NA; abundance: once
CDR3aa: CASSLNPGQLNTEAFF; CDR3nt: TGTGCCAGCAGTTTAAACCCCGGACAGTTGAACACTGAAGCTTTCTTT; v_gene: TRBV12-3/TRBV12-4; len: 16; j_gene: TRBJ1-1; d_gene: NA; abundance: NA
CDR3aa: CASSPDRLTDTQYF; CDR3nt: TGTGCCAGTAGTCCTGACAGACTCACAGATACGCAGTATTTT; v_gene: TRBV19; len: 14; j_gene: TRBJ2-3; d_gene: NA; abundance: NA
CDR3aa: CASSITGVGTDTQYF; CDR3nt: TGTGCCAGCAGCATCACAGGGGTTGGCACAGATACGCAGTATTTT; v_gene: TRBV7-4; len: 15; j_gene: TRBJ2-3; d_gene: TRBD1; abundance: NA